The present TCR beta chain was sequenced within a study of technical replicates of blood from a handful of donors. Data came from immunoSEQ multiplex PCR; TCRdb stores just in-frame clones and leaves some out. This sample has about 58,000 clones; 85% to 95% occur once, and the top ten carry over 2.5%. This CDR3 is 15 amino acids long. Germline V gene data show CDR1 as SGHTA and CDR2 as FQGTGA. V lost 5 bases, J lost 4 bases, and 7 bases stayed unmatched. The sequenced material came from PBMCs. The rearrangement links TRBV7-3 to TRBJ2-2; TRBD1 aligns across 7 bases. The sequence came from a human donor in good health. Some clones in this sample may be carry-over from other donors' samples. The CDR3 protein is CASSPRTGSTGELFF. CDR3 sequence (DNA): TGTGCCAGCAGCCCACGGACAGGCAGCACCGGGGAGCTGTTTTTT.